This T cell receptor beta chain is from a study of T cell responses to AZD1222 COVID-19 vaccine. General study points: Vaccine-associated CD4 TCRs spanned spike, dominant at 160-218 and 743-854. Sampling that yielded the repertoires occurred only after the peak T cell response.

Note on this clone: As yet, its antigen is unknown.

Data came from immunoSEQ multiplex PCR; TCRdb stores just in-frame clones and leaves some out. The table lists 75,000 to 80,000 clones, about nine tenths of them singletons. Pooled samples include second doses given at about 4 or 12 weeks. The ends were cut back, 1 base at V and 0 bases at J, with 9 bases in the middle. The CDR3 has 15 residues. Germline V gene data show CDR1 as SGHTA and CDR2 as FQGNSA. This sequence joins TRBV7-2 and TRBJ1-2; tentatively, D is TRBD1 (5 bases). The sample in question was peripheral blood, obtained 28 days after the second AZD1222 dose. This receptor was taken from an adult who received the AZD1222 COVID-19 vaccine. The CDR3 loop is CASSLVRDPNYGYTF. The CDR3 DNA reads as TGTGCCAGCAGCTTAGTTAGGGACCCTAACTATGGCTACACCTTC.